These 32 T cell receptor beta chains were all obtained from the same sample, sequenced in a study of blood T cell repertoires in COVID-19. The table came from immunoSEQ multiplex PCR; TCRdb's copy has only in-frame clones and leaves some out. Of 90,000 to 120,000 clones listed, 88% were seen once; the top ten hold roughly 2.5%. The sample was peripheral blood. These receptors came from a human donor in a cohort sampled during active COVID-19.

V is TRBV4-1 and J is TRBJ1-5; 11 bases are a match to TRBD1. The CDR3 is made up of 18 amino acids. The germline V gene encodes CDR1 MGHRA and CDR2 YSYEKL. The junction had 5 bases not matched to a gene; V was cut back by 0 bases and J by 1 base. CDR3 sequence: CASSQDWTGGLSNQPQHF. CDR3 DNA sequence: TGCGCCAGCAGCCAAGATTGGACAGGGGGCCTAAGCAATCAGCCCCAGCATTTT.

The rearrangement uses TRBV6-5 and TRBJ2-7; 10 nucleotides line up with TRBD1. V shed 6 bases and J 11 bases; nucleotides not matched to a gene: 13. From germline, CDR1 is MNHEY and CDR2 SVGAGI. The CDR3 is made up of 14 amino acids. The CDR3 here is CASSLVRGTGEEYF. DNA for the CDR3: TGTGCCAGCAGCTTGGTTAGGGGGACAGGGGAAGAGTACTTC.

The rearrangement uses TRBV7-3 and TRBJ2-7; D is ambiguous. V lost 4 bases and J 2 bases, leaving 12 bases between the germline ends. The CDR3 has 14 residues. CDR1 SGHTA and CDR2 FQGTGA come from the germline V gene. The CDR3 bases are TGTGCCAGCAGCTCCCTCAGTGGTCCCTACGAGCAGTACTTC. This translates into CASSSLSGPYEQYF.

This clone occurred once. The chain joins TRBV7-9 to TRBJ2-3; D gene ambiguous. Germline CDR1 reads SEHNR; CDR2 reads FQNEAQ (reference sequence). Trimming removed 3 bases at V and 4 bases at J, with 5 bases between. This CDR3 comprises 12 residues. CDR3 coding DNA: TGTGCCAGCAGCTTGAACTCAGATACGCAGTATTTT. Encoded protein: CASSLNSDTQYF.

The V and J genes are TRBV6-9 and TRBJ2-7; D remains unclear. This CDR3 comprises 14 residues. CDR1 is MNHGY and CDR2 is SVAAGI in the germline V gene. Deletions cut 1 base from V and 1 base from J, with 8 bases between. The CDR3: CASSYWAGSYEQYF. The DNA of the CDR3 is TGTGCCAGCAGTTATTGGGCAGGTTCCTACGAGCAGTACTTC.

V and J are TRBV5-1 and TRBJ2-3; D is unresolved. V was cut by 0 bases and J by 6 bases, with 8 bases left in between. Germline loops: CDR1 SGHRS, CDR2 YFSETQ. The CDR3 totals 13 residues. The CDR3 protein is CASSLGFGDTQYF. The CDR3, as DNA: TGCGCCAGCAGCTTGGGCTTCGGGGATACGCAGTATTTT.

CDR3 sequence: CASSQATGVRPQHF. CDR3 in DNA: TGTGCCAGCAGCCAAGCTACAGGGGTTAGGCCCCAGCATTTT. The chain recombines TRBV4-2 with TRBJ1-5, with 7 nucleotides matching TRBD1. V lost 1 base and J lost 9; bases outside the gene matches: 6. Germline V CDR1 and CDR2: LGHNA, YNFKEQ. The CDR3 spans 14 residues.

In DNA, the CDR3 is TGTGCCAGCAGCCACCGACAGGGGATCGTGAACACTGAAGCTTTCTTT. Its protein is CASSHRQGIVNTEAFF. The J gene is TRBJ1-1, the V gene TRBV9, with TRBD1 matching over 8 bases. The CDR3 contains 16 residues. The trim removed 4 bases at V and 0 bases at J, leaving 8 bases unmatched. Germline lookup yields CDR1 SGDLS and CDR2 YYNGEE.

The CDR3 bases are TGTGCCAGCAGCCAAGAGGGACTAGCCCTACAAGAGACCCAGTACTTC. Amino acid sequence: CASSQEGLALQETQYF. V is TRBV3-1 (or the pseudogene TRBV3-2) and J is TRBJ2-5, with 9 bases lining up with TRBD2. The CDR3 sequence is 16 residues long. With V trimmed by 0 bases and J by 2 bases, 4 bases remained unmatched. Germline CDR1 is LGHDT and CDR2 is YNNKEL (reference sequence).

This rearrangement joins TRBV5-1 to TRBJ1-6; a possible D gene is TRBD1 (5 bases). The germline CDR1 and CDR2 sequences are SGHRS and YFSETQ. V was cut by 7 bases and J by 5 bases, with 10 bases left in between. The CDR3 runs to 13 residues. The CDR3 region is CASAGIHNSPLHF. The CDR3 nucleotides read TGCGCCAGCGCAGGGATACATAATTCACCCCTCCACTTT.

The chain joins TRBV5-1 to TRBJ2-1; 11 positions agree with TRBD1. CDR1 and CDR2 from the germline V gene are SGHRS and YFSETQ. J gave up 6 bases and V 4 bases, and 9 bases lay outside the gene matches. The CDR3 is 16 residues long. The CDR3 reads CASSRAPGQGVNEQFF. The CDR3 DNA reads as TGCGCCAGCAGCCGCGCGCCGGGACAGGGGGTCAATGAGCAGTTCTTC.

This clone was recorded once. The chain is built from TRBV6-5 and TRBJ1-5; D may be TRBD1 (6 bases). Germline V lookup: CDR1 MNHEY, CDR2 SVGAGI. The CDR3 loop spans 15 amino acids. Trimming removed 7 bases at V and 2 bases at J, with 15 bases between. The CDR3 sequence: CASTERGARNQPQHF. The CDR3 DNA is TGTGCCAGCACCGAACGGGGGGCTCGCAATCAGCCCCAGCATTTT.

The chain has TRBV27 and TRBJ2-6; TRBD1 is a possible D gene (6 bases). Trimming shortened V by 6 bases and J by 2 bases, and 20 bases separated the two germline ends. The germline V gene encodes CDR1 MNHEY and CDR2 SMNVEV (reference sequence). The CDR3 extends over 18 amino acids. CDR3 DNA: TGTGCCAGCAGGGAAAACAGGGTTCCCTCTCCTGGGGCCAACGTCCTGACTTTC. Its protein product is CASRENRVPSPGANVLTF.

The gene calls are TRBV6-5 and TRBJ1-6; no reliable D call. The CDR3 is made up of 14 amino acids. Germline CDR1 is MNHEY and CDR2 is SVGAGI. With 9 bases removed from V and 2 bases from J, the gap between germline ends came to 11 bases. The CDR3 DNA is TGTGCCAGTCTCACAGAGACCTATAATTCACCCCTCCACTTT. Translated: CASLTETYNSPLHF.

J is TRBJ2-1 and V is TRBV11-1; 8 nucleotides align to TRBD1. CDR1 is SGHAT and CDR2 is FQDESV in the germline V gene (reference sequence). This CDR3 is 15 amino acids long. The V and J ends lost 6 bases and 5 bases, in that order; junction bases with no gene match: 9. In DNA, the CDR3 is TGTGCCAGCAGATCCACCGGGACAGGAAACAATGAGCAGTTCTTC. Its translation: CASRSTGTGNNEQFF.

V gene TRBV7-6 combines with J gene TRBJ2-2; D possibly corresponds to TRBD1 (6 bases). Germline values: CDR1 SGHVS, CDR2 FNYEAQ. V was cut by 4 bases and J by 8 bases, with 23 bases left in between. There are 17 residues in the CDR3. This CDR3 is CASSSELGGLGAGELFF. The CDR3 DNA follows: TGTGCCAGCAGCTCCGAGCTCGGCGGCCTGGGGGCTGGGGAGCTGTTTTTT.

This clone was detected only a few times. The chain couples TRBV6-5 to TRBJ1-5; 9 bases map to TRBD1. V lost 4 bases and J lost 4; bases outside the gene matches: 5. The CDR3 runs to 15 residues. Germline V gene sequence: CDR1 MNHEY, CDR2 SVGAGI. The CDR3 loop is CASSSRDRVNQPQHF. The CDR3 region has the DNA TGTGCCAGCAGTTCCCGGGACAGGGTAAATCAGCCCCAGCATTTT.

The V and J genes are TRBV28 and TRBJ1-6; 7 nucleotides align to TRBD1. The length of the CDR3 is 14 residues. The V gene end was trimmed by 6 bases and the J gene end by 8 bases; junction bases not matched to a gene: 7. Germline-derived CDR1 and CDR2 are MDHEN and SYDVKM. The CDR3 region has the DNA TGTGCCAGCAGCCTAAGGGACAGTTATTCACCCCTCCACTTT. Its translation is CASSLRDSYSPLHF.

In DNA form, the CDR3 reads TGTGCCAGCAGTTATCAGTCGGGATACAATGAGCAGTTCTTC. Its protein product is CASSYQSGYNEQFF. The chain recombines TRBV6-5 with TRBJ2-1, with D possibly being TRBD2 (5 bases). Germline CDR1 reads MNHEY; CDR2 reads SVGAGI. The CDR3 totals 14 residues. V was shortened by 3 bases and J by 4 bases, with 10 bases between the two germline ends.

The genes are TRBV7-9 and TRBJ1-2; TRBD1 matches at 12 bases. V lost 5 bases and J lost 8; bases outside the gene matches: 6. Germline CDR1 reads SEHNR; CDR2 reads FQNEAQ (reference sequence). The CDR3 runs to 14 residues. The CDR3 DNA reads TGTGCCAGCAGCCCGGGACAGGGGGCGAGGGGCTACACCTTC. Translating gives CASSPGQGARGYTF.

V and J are TRBV9 and TRBJ1-1, with D tentatively TRBD1 (5 bases). CDR1 is SGDLS, CDR2 YYNGEE, per germline. V was cut by 4 bases and J by 1 base, with 11 bases left in between. This CDR3 has 14 amino acids. The CDR3 DNA sequence: TGTGCCAGCAGCCCTAGACAGACGAACACTGAAGCTTTCTTT. Translating gives CASSPRQTNTEAFF.

The chain links TRBV5-1 to TRBJ2-3; D remains unclear. V lost 0 bases and J lost 7, with 6 bases in between. Looked up from germline, CDR1 is SGHRS and CDR2 is YFSETQ. The CDR3 runs to 12 residues. The CDR3 nucleotides read TGCGCCAGCAGCTTGGACTCAAATACGCAGTATTTT. This translates into CASSLDSNTQYF.

As regards this clone: The sample has other DNA sequences that encode this CDR3 too. This chain links TRBV5-1 with TRBJ2-1; 10 bases match TRBD2. The CDR3 extends over 14 amino acids. Germline trimming cut 0 bases from V and 10 bases from J; bases unmatched to any gene: 4. Per the germline V gene, CDR1 is SGHRS and CDR2 is YFSETQ. The CDR3 coding sequence is TGCGCCAGCAGCTTGGAACTAGCGGGAACCGAGCAGTTCTTC. Protein: CASSLELAGTEQFF.

V gene TRBV7-9 combines with J gene TRBJ2-3; TRBD2 matches at 15 bases. The CDR3 is made up of 16 amino acids. Germline-derived CDR1 and CDR2 are SEHNR and FQNEAQ (reference sequence). J was trimmed by 3 bases and V by 4 bases; bases with no gene match: 2. This CDR3 reads CASSSGTSGRTDTQYF. The DNA for the CDR3 is TGTGCCAGCAGCTCCGGGACTAGCGGGAGGACAGATACGCAGTATTTT. Full variable domain (outside the CDR3, taken from reference TRBV7-9 and TRBJ2-3): DTGVSQNPRHKITKRGQNVTFRCDPISEHNRLYWYRQTLGQGPEFLTYFQNEAQLEKSRLLSDRFSAERPKGSFSTLEIQRTEQGDSAMYLCASSSGTSGRTDTQYFGPGTRLTVL.

This clone turned up a few times. The chain recombines TRBV28 with TRBJ2-7; 9 nucleotides align to TRBD1. The trim removed 5 bases at V and 6 bases at J, leaving 11 bases unmatched. Germline CDR1 MDHEN, CDR2 SYDVKM. This CDR3 is built from 15 residues. Here the CDR3 reads CASSPLWGDRVEQYF. The CDR3 nucleotides read TGTGCCAGCAGTCCTCTCTGGGGGGACAGGGTCGAGCAGTACTTC.

This rearrangement joins TRBV10-1 to TRBJ2-3; D may be TRBD2 (5 bases). Looked up from germline, CDR1 is WNHNN and CDR2 is SYGVQD (reference sequence). Trimming took off 3 bases at V and 1 base at J, with 14 bases between the two ends. The CDR3 runs 16 residues. The CDR3 region has the DNA TGCGCCAGCAGTGATTTAGGGCTAGCTCGCACAGATACGCAGTATTTT. As protein: CASSDLGLARTDTQYF.

CDR3 DNA: TGTGCCAGCAGCTTAGAAGGACTAAGCACAGATACGCAGTATTTT. This encodes CASSLEGLSTDTQYF. The chain recombines TRBV7-8 with TRBJ2-3, with D perhaps matching TRBD2 (6 bases). Trimming cost V 1 base and J 0 bases, with 8 bases left between them. This CDR3 is built from 15 residues. Looked up from germline, CDR1 is SGHVS and CDR2 is FQNEAQ.

On this clone: The same CDR3 also results from other DNA sequences found in this sample. V gene TRBV6-5 combines with J gene TRBJ1-1, with TRBD1 as a possible D gene (6 bases). Germline values: CDR1 MNHEY, CDR2 SVGAGI. This CDR3 is 13 amino acids long. Trimming cost V 6 bases and J 1 base, with 9 bases left between them. The CDR3 spells CASSRTENTEAFF. The CDR3 DNA reads as TGTGCCAGCAGCCGGACAGAGAACACTGAAGCTTTCTTT.

The chain has TRBV28 and TRBJ1-5; the D gene is possibly TRBD1 (6 bases). The CDR3 has 14 residues. Germline V gene data show CDR1 as MDHEN and CDR2 as SYDVKM. Between the trimmed V and J ends, which lost 4 bases and 2 bases, there was a span of 9 bases. The DNA of the CDR3 is TGTGCCAGCAGTTCCCGGACAGGCAATCAGCCCCAGCATTTT. This gives the protein CASSSRTGNQPQHF.

The chain has TRBV19 and TRBJ1-5, with 7 nucleotides matching TRBD1. V dropped 7 bases and J dropped 2; count of bases not matched to a gene: 5. CDR1 LNHDA and CDR2 SQIVND come from the germline V gene (reference sequence). The length of the CDR3 is 14 residues. CDR3 protein: CASTDREGNQPQHF. CDR3 bases: TGTGCCAGTACCGACAGGGAGGGCAATCAGCCCCAGCATTTT.

This clone was seen more than once but under ten times. The rearrangement uses TRBV5-4 and TRBJ1-1; tentative D call: TRBD1 (5 bases). V dropped 4 bases and J dropped 5 bases, with 18 bases sitting between them. This CDR3 has 15 residues. From germline, CDR1 is SGHNT and CDR2 YYREEE (reference sequence). The CDR3 sequence is CASSASQGRGTEAFF. DNA of the CDR3: TGTGCCAGCAGCGCCTCCCAGGGCCGGGGGACTGAAGCTTTCTTT.

The V call is TRBV11-2, the J call TRBJ2-7; tentative D call: TRBD2 (5 bases). Germline V lookup: CDR1 SGHAT, CDR2 FQNNGV. The CDR3 totals 14 residues. The V gene lost 5 bases and the J gene lost 4 bases, with 15 bases spanning the gap. The CDR3 loop is CASSPKRVLYEQYF. In nucleotides, the CDR3 is TGTGCCAGCAGCCCGAAGAGGGTCCTGTACGAGCAGTACTTC.